This TCR beta chain stems from a study of T-cell memory formation after mild COVID-19. Study overall: Clustering of TCRs was largely donor specific.

Concerning this clonotype itself: What it binds is unknown.

The CDR3 consists of 14 residues. Trimming left V 10 bases short and J 0 bases short, with 13 bases between. CDR1 and CDR2 (germline): MNHNS, SASEGT. MiXCR was run by TCRdb on the 5' RACE reads, yielding one entry per CDR3 protein. This sample has approximately 150,000 distinct CDR3 sequences; 14% occur once, and the top ten carry 13% to 15%. Points from the study as a whole: A second wave expanding day 15 to 37 was CD4+-biased; contracting clones were balanced. The finding that pre-infection memory included some responding clones suggested that cross-reactive memory joined. For contracting clones, CD4+ ones sat mainly in CM and EM, CD8+ in EMRA.

The source material was PBMCs or a T cell subset sorted from them (not recorded which). This receptor was taken from an adult woman who had mild COVID-19 (a few samples of this study predate the infection). Cell type and time point are not known. The V gene is TRBV6-1, the J gene TRBJ2-4; TRBD2 is a possible D gene (5 bases). The CDR3 protein is CATDSGGAKNIQYF. The CDR3 DNA sequence: TGTGCCACGGACTCCGGCGGAGCCAAAAACATTCAGTACTTC.